The 5 T cell receptor beta chains below were found in one sample sequenced in a study of beta chain features in type 1 diabetes. Expressed TCRB transcripts were sequenced, since all the RNA that had been isolated was reverse transcribed. Method: immunoSEQ multiplex PCR; TCRdb's copy keeps in-frame clones and lacks some. This sample carries about 350,000 clones, roughly a fifth of them seen once, and the ten largest clones take approximately 0.041%. The sample comprised naive CD4+ T cells from blood. These receptor sequences come from a woman aged 18-35 years in good health.

The chain couples TRBV5-6 to TRBJ1-2, with D tentatively TRBD1 (5 bases). V was pared by 1 base and J by 1 base, with 11 bases between. The length of the CDR3 is 15 residues. Per germline, CDR1 SGHDT and CDR2 YYEEEE. The CDR3 loop is CASSLRQLLNYGYTF. CDR3 nucleotide sequence: TGTGCCAGCAGCTTGCGACAGCTTCTTAACTATGGCTACACCTTC. Full variable domain (remainder filled in from reference TRBV5-6 and TRBJ1-2): DAGVTQSPTHLIKTRGQQVTLRCSPKSGHDTVSWYQQALGQGPQFIFQYYEEEERQRGNFPDRFSGHQFPNYSSELNVNALLLGDSALYLCASSLRQLLNYGYTFGSGTRLTVV.

This clone was seen a few times. The chain joins TRBV11-1 to TRBJ2-5, with D tentatively TRBD2 (5 bases). Germline assignment: CDR1 SGHAT and CDR2 FQDESV (reference sequence). V was cut by 1 base and J by 0 bases, with 9 bases left in between. The CDR3 is 15 amino acids. CDR3 DNA sequence: TGTGCCAGCAGCTTAGGGAGAGGGTACCAAGAGACCCAGTACTTC. Translating it yields CASSLGRGYQETQYF.

For the CDR3, the DNA is TGTGCCAGCTCACCACCCGGCAGGGAGGGCAATCAGCCCCAGCATTTT. Its protein is CASSPPGREGNQPQHF. The rearrangement joins TRBV18 to TRBJ1-5; a weak D match, TRBD1 (5 bases). The length of the CDR3 is 16 residues. Germline assignment: CDR1 KGHSH and CDR2 LQKENI. V lost 0 bases, J lost 2 bases, and 11 bases lay in between.

The genes are TRBV13 and TRBJ2-7; 7 nucleotides agree with TRBD1. This CDR3 region has 15 residues. CDR1 is PRHDT and CDR2 is FYEKMQ in the germline V gene (reference sequence). Trimming cost V 2 bases and J 2 bases; bases outside gene matches: 6. CDR3 DNA: TGTGCCAGCAGCTTACATGGGCAGGGGGCCTACGAGCAGTACTTC. Translation gives CASSLHGQGAYEQYF.

V gene TRBV6-1 combines with J gene TRBJ1-5; D may be TRBD1 (6 bases). The CDR3 sequence is 14 residues long. V lost 5 bases to trimming and J lost 1 base, with 9 bases between them. CDR1 and CDR2 from the germline V gene are MNHNS and SASEGT. CDR3 DNA sequence: TGTGCCAGCAGTTTCCAGGGGAGCAATCAGCCCCAGCATTTT. Translation: CASSFQGSNQPQHF.